This T cell receptor beta chain was identified during a study of CD8 T cells in ankylosing spondylitis. Preparation of TCR beta libraries was done by quantitative 5'-RACE with molecular barcodes. TCRdb ran MiXCR on the 5' RACE reads and lists one entry per CDR3 protein. Among around 440,000 distinct CDR3 sequences listed, roughly 18% were seen once. This clonotype was seen repeatedly, ten times or more. Its matching antigen is unknown. Study-wide results and caveats: It appeared that ankylosing spondylitis blood was characterized by a TCR beta motif of fewer than 10 highly homologous variants. Significant enrichment of disease-linked clones was reported in matched ankylosing spondylitis synovial fluid. Past research had described some motif variants in reactive arthritis synovial fluid and blood.

The CDR3 extends over 13 amino acids. Germline V CDR1 and CDR2: ENHRY, SYGVKD. Trimming at V came to 7 bases and at J to 7 bases, leaving 6 bases not matched to a gene. The rearrangement uses TRBV10-3 and TRBJ1-2; 10 bases are shared with TRBD1. The specimen sequenced was blood, either unsorted or a sorted T cell fraction (not recorded which). The clonotype was recovered from a male donor with ankylosing spondylitis. The CDR3 spells CAITQTGGSGYTF. As DNA, the CDR3 is TGTGCCATCACTCAGACAGGGGGCAGTGGCTACACCTTC.